This is a list of T cell receptor beta chains from one sample in a study. Using its own MiXCR run on the RT-PCR reads, TCRdb lists one record per CDR3 protein. In the table there are 550,000 to 750,000 distinct CDR3 sequences, more than 13% of which are singletons. Sequences were obtained from memory CD4+ T cells from blood. Receptors originate from a female donor in good health, serving as a healthy control. Each CDR3 is given without its conserved first and last residue. The order of the fields is J gene, V gene, CDR3 protein.

>TRBJ1-5|TRBV20-1
SARDQSQPQH
>TRBJ2-2|TRBV7-2
ASSFITGGGGELF
>TRBJ2-2|TRBV5-1
ASSLARGSQISTGELF
>TRBJ2-7|TRBV6-2/TRBV6-3
ASSLAGQLPYEQY
>TRBJ2-5|TRBV27
ASSSQDGGALETQY
>TRBJ1-1|TRBV7-9
ASSFVTDTEAF
>TRBJ1-1|TRBV6-5
ASNSKGAWNTEAF
>TRBJ2-2|TRBV7-3
ASSLSPGGLNTGELF
>TRBJ1-2|TRBV30
AWSWSRGDYGYT
>TRBJ2-5|TRBV7-3
ASSFGNGETQY
>TRBJ1-2|TRBV29-1
SVAKAYETGYT
>TRBJ2-3|TRBV20-1
SALPSVTDTQY
>TRBJ2-2|TRBV30
AWSVHGSGELF
>TRBJ2-5|TRBV7-8
ASSLSSTLGSETQY
>TRBJ2-2|TRBV9
ASSTGQSRGTGELF
>TRBJ1-2|TRBV20-1
SATTQTGFRGYT
>TRBJ1-4|TRBV5-8
ASSLIGLTGEKLF
>TRBJ1-6|TRBV20-1
SARDFAKGHWGSPLH